This T cell receptor (beta chain) was documented in a study of blood T cell repertoires in COVID-19. Trimming cost V 4 bases and J 6 bases; bases outside gene matches: 9. The germline V gene encodes CDR1 SGHTA and CDR2 FQGNSA. The CDR3 runs to 16 residues. Per the authors' pipeline: It was from reference gene primer amplification that nucleated cell counts were estimated. The method was immunoSEQ multiplex PCR; TCRdb's version includes in-frame clones alone and lacks a portion of them. The DNA gave D and trimming, while V, J and clone size come from that table. The sample shows roughly 49,000 clones, 93% of them seen only once.

The sample consisted of peripheral blood. The V gene is TRBV7-2, the J gene TRBJ2-3; the match to TRBD2 covers 11 bases. The source of this sequence is a man aged 60 to 75 with COVID-19, enrolled during active disease. The CDR3 nucleotides are TGTGCCAGCAGCTCCTATACTAGCGGGAGTCCTGATACGCAGTATTTT. Protein: CASSSYTSGSPDTQYF.